This is a list of T cell receptor beta chains from one sample in a study of cytotoxic CD8 clonotypes in ibrutinib-treated CLL. The method was immunoSEQ multiplex PCR; TCRdb's version includes in-frame clones alone and lacks a portion of them. The data show 100,000 to 150,000 clones, with 75% to 90% seen just once and roughly 2% held by the top ten. The sample here was PBMCs, taken after 24 months of ibrutinib treatment. The receptors were sampled from a human donor with chronic lymphocytic leukemia. CDR3s leave out the opening cysteine and the closing phenylalanine or tryptophan.

j_call: TRBJ2-1
v_call: TRBV2
cdr3_aa: ASSEWVQLQF

j_call: TRBJ1-2
v_call: TRBV7-2
cdr3_aa: ASSNRMGPANYGYT

j_call: TRBJ1-1
v_call: TRBV11-3
cdr3_aa: ASSPRTGMNTEAF

j_call: TRBJ1-1
v_call: TRBV11-2
cdr3_aa: ASTISGIGGTEAF

j_call: TRBJ2-5
v_call: TRBV4-2
cdr3_aa: ASSQDRGRETQY

j_call: TRBJ1-3
v_call: TRBV28
cdr3_aa: ASSGQDTIY

j_call: TRBJ1-2
v_call: TRBV7-8
cdr3_aa: ASSLGLGSGFGGYT

j_call: TRBJ1-2
v_call: TRBV10-2
cdr3_aa: ASSVGDYGYT

j_call: TRBJ1-4
v_call: TRBV9
cdr3_aa: ASSTDLGANEKLF

j_call: TRBJ1-3
v_call: TRBV2
cdr3_aa: ASNRGPDTIY

j_call: TRBJ2-1
v_call: TRBV9
cdr3_aa: ASTSRATSSYNEQF

j_call: TRBJ1-1
v_call: TRBV11-2
cdr3_aa: ASSLDRNTEAF

j_call: TRBJ2-7
v_call: TRBV29-1
cdr3_aa: SAGSREGSEQY

j_call: TRBJ1-1
v_call: TRBV6-6
cdr3_aa: ASSPGGITEAF

j_call: TRBJ2-7
v_call: TRBV30
cdr3_aa: AWRRTTVYEQY

j_call: TRBJ1-2
v_call: TRBV7-2
cdr3_aa: ASSSGTNYGYT

j_call: TRBJ1-6
v_call: TRBV4-1
cdr3_aa: ASKQGYGSPLH

j_call: TRBJ1-1
v_call: TRBV7-9
cdr3_aa: ASSHDRGRTEAF

j_call: TRBJ2-1
v_call: TRBV2
cdr3_aa: ASGWRSSYNEQF

j_call: TRBJ2-7
v_call: TRBV7-2
cdr3_aa: ASSSGLAGERQY

j_call: TRBJ1-5
v_call: TRBV7-2
cdr3_aa: ASSVRGGDQPQH

j_call: TRBJ2-7
v_call: TRBV11-1
cdr3_aa: ASSLDQGTYEQY

j_call: TRBJ2-7
v_call: TRBV25-1
cdr3_aa: ASTSGGQGYEQY